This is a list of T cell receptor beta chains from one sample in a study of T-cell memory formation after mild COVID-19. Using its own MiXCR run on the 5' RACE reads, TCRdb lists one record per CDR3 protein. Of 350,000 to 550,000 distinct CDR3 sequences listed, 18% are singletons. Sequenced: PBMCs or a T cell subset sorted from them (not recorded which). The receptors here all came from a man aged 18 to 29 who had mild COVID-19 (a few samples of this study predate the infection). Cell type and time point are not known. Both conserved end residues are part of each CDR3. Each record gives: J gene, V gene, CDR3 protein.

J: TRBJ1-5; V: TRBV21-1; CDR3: CASSKVRDKNQPQHF
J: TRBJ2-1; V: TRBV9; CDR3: CASSPAGQDYNEQFF
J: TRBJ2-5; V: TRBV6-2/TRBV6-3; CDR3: CASSMWGRGRGEETQYF
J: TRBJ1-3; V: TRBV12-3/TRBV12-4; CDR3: CASSPGQGKSGNTIYF
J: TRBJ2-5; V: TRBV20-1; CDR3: CSAQEETQYF
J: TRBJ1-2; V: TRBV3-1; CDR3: CASSWGARTALYGYTF
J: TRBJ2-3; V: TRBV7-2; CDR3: CASSPYGLAVTDTQYF
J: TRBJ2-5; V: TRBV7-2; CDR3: CASSLGGLAGEETQYF
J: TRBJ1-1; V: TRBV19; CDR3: CASSTSGVTEAFF
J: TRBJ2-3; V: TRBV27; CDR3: CASSEGTRYTQYF